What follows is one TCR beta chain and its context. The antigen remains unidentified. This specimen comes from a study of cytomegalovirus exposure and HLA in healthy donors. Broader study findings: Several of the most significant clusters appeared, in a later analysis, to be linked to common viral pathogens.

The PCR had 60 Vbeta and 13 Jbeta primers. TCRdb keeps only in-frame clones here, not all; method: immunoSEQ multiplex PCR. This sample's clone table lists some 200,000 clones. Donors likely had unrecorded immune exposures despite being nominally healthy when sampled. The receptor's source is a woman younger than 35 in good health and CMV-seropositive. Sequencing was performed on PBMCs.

CDR3 coding DNA: TGCGCCAGCAGCCAAACTTCCTTCACAGGGCGACATGGCTACACCTTC. It encodes CASSQTSFTGRHGYTF. The chain couples TRBV4-1 to TRBJ1-2, with D perhaps TRBD1 (6 bases). Per germline, CDR1 MGHRA and CDR2 YSYEKL. V was pared by 2 bases and J by 6 bases, with 19 bases between. CDR3 length equals 16 residues.